The next 21 T cell receptor beta chains were all read from a single sample in a study of identical twins. TCRdb called the 5' RACE reads again in MiXCR, with one record for every CDR3 protein. The table shows a few hundred thousand distinct CDR3 sequences, with roughly 9.9% occurring only once. This sample also belongs to another study, concerning yellow fever vaccine responses in identical twins.

The sample consisted of PBMCs. The source of these receptors is a woman aged 18-29 years in good health.

This clonotype was found a few times. The chain couples TRBV3-1 to TRBJ2-3, with 9 bases fitting TRBD1. Germline V gene sequence: CDR1 LGHDT, CDR2 YNNKEL (reference sequence). The CDR3 runs 16 residues. The V segment lost 4 bases and the J segment 4 bases; nucleotides outside the gene matches: 9. The CDR3 DNA reads TGTGCCAGCAGCCGTAGACCGGGACAGGGTGCAGATACGCAGTATTTT. Translating it yields CASSRRPGQGADTQYF.

The chain couples TRBV6-2 or TRBV6-3 to TRBJ2-7, with D possibly being TRBD1 or TRBD2 (6 bases each). The CDR3 extends over 13 amino acids. The germline gives CDR1 MNHEY, CDR2 SVGEGT. The CDR3 spells CSLSDGGRYEQYF. DNA for the CDR3: TGTTCGCTTTCGGACGGGGGCCGTTACGAGCAGTACTTC.

This clonotype was seen ten or more times. The gene calls are TRBV6-1 and TRBJ2-5; 9 positions agree with TRBD1. Germline V gene lookup returns CDR1 MNHNS and CDR2 SASEGT. The CDR3 runs 15 residues. The V segment lost 4 bases and the J segment 4 bases; nucleotides outside the gene matches: 7. The CDR3 DNA reads as TGTGCCAGCAGTGGCGGGACAGGGCCTCTAGAGACCCAGTACTTC. This gives the protein CASSGGTGPLETQYF.

This clonotype was seen more than once but under ten times. The V and J genes are TRBV18 and TRBJ1-1; D remains ambiguous. Germline V gene sequence: CDR1 KGHSH, CDR2 LQKENI. Deletions cut 4 bases from V and 3 bases from J, with 9 bases between. The CDR3 runs 13 residues. CDR3 in amino acids: CASSQRKDTEAFF. CDR3 sequence (DNA): TGTGCCAGCTCACAACGGAAGGACACTGAAGCTTTCTTT.

This clonotype was recorded many times. V gene TRBV6-6 combines with J gene TRBJ2-7; D may match TRBD1 or TRBD2 (6 bases each). There are 12 residues in the CDR3. Trimming pared 8 bases from V and 3 bases from J, leaving 11 bases between. CDR1 and CDR2 from the germline V gene are MNHNY and SVGAGI (reference sequence). CDR3 loop: CASRGPLYEQYF. The DNA of the CDR3 is TGTGCCAGCCGGGGGCCACTCTACGAGCAGTACTTC.

The CDR3, as DNA: TGCAGTGCCCCGACCGGGACGGAGGTCTATGGCTACACCTTC. Residues: CSAPTGTEVYGYTF. This chain uses TRBV20-1 with TRBJ1-2; possibly TRBD1 for D (5 bases). Trimming removed 6 bases at V and 4 bases at J, with 18 bases between. Germline CDR1 and CDR2: DFQATT and SNEGSKA (reference sequence). The CDR3 loop spans 14 amino acids.

This clonotype was seen more than once but under ten times. The V and J genes are TRBV29-1 and TRBJ2-4; weak D call: TRBD1 (5 bases). Trimming took 6 bases from V and 4 from J, leaving 10 bases between them. The CDR3 extends over 12 amino acids. Germline CDR1 and CDR2: SQVTM and ANQGSEA. The CDR3 sequence is CSVQGSKNIQYF. The CDR3, as DNA: TGCAGCGTGCAGGGTTCTAAAAACATTCAGTACTTC.

This clonotype was counted at least ten times. The genes are TRBV9 and TRBJ2-1; a possible D gene is TRBD2 (5 bases). The CDR3 is 14 amino acids. Trimming left V 0 bases short and J 4 bases short, with 8 bases between. The V gene's germline CDR1 is SGDLS and CDR2 YYNGEE. DNA of the CDR3: TGTGCCAGCAGCGTAGCGGGGAAATACAATGAGCAGTTCTTC. Its translation: CASSVAGKYNEQFF.

In this sample, this clonotype turned up a few times. The V and J genes are TRBV20-1 and TRBJ2-3, with 12 nucleotides matching TRBD2. Germline CDR1 DFQATT, CDR2 SNEGSKA (reference sequence). The CDR3 length is 14 residues. V was pared by 3 bases and J by 5 bases, with 3 bases of the junction left unmatched. In DNA, the CDR3 is TGCAGTGCTAGCCCTAGCGGGGGGGTAGATACGCAGTATTTT. It yields the protein CSASPSGGVDTQYF.

There are many counts of this clonotype. The V and J genes are TRBV10-1 and TRBJ2-3; no clear D. Germline V CDR1 and CDR2: WNHNN, SYGVQD (reference sequence). Between the trimmed V and J ends, which lost 1 base and 1 base, there was a span of 9 bases. The CDR3 consists of 15 residues. In DNA, the CDR3 is TGCGCCAGCAGTGAGTGGGGTGAGGGCACAGATACGCAGTATTTT. It is translated as CASSEWGEGTDTQYF.

This clonotype has a count of ten or more. This sequence joins TRBV29-1 and TRBJ2-3, with no clear D. V dropped 2 bases and J dropped 0 bases, with 9 bases sitting between them. The CDR3 length is 14 residues. Looked up from germline, CDR1 is SQVTM and CDR2 is ANQGSEA. CDR3 region: CSVESWASTDTQYF. The CDR3 DNA is TGCAGCGTTGAAAGCTGGGCTAGCACAGATACGCAGTATTTT.

Many counts were recorded for this clonotype. This chain links TRBV5-1 with TRBJ2-3; D is undetermined. The CDR3 length is 16 residues. The V gene's germline CDR1 is SGHRS and CDR2 YFSETQ. Trimming pared 5 bases from V and 0 bases from J, leaving 16 bases between. For the CDR3, the DNA is TGCGCCAGCAGGAACGTGCAGTTTGCTAGCACAGATACGCAGTATTTT. Its translation is CASRNVQFASTDTQYF.

The rearrangement joins TRBV20-1 to TRBJ2-3; TRBD1 matches at 9 bases. The CDR3 is made up of 14 amino acids. CDR1 is DFQATT and CDR2 is SNEGSKA in the germline V gene (reference sequence). Trimming at V came to 6 bases and at J to 1 base, leaving 5 bases not matched to a gene. CDR3 nucleotide sequence: TGCAGTGCGAGGACAGGGGTAGGCACAGATACGCAGTATTTT. It yields the protein CSARTGVGTDTQYF.

This chain links TRBV6-1 with TRBJ2-1; TRBD1 agrees at 8 bases. J lost 7 bases, V lost 9 bases, and 11 bases had no gene match. This CDR3 has 14 amino acids. CDR1 MNHNS and CDR2 SASEGT come from the germline V gene. CDR3 amino acids: CASKDRGLRNEQFF. The CDR3 DNA sequence: TGTGCCAGTAAAGACAGGGGTTTGCGTAATGAGCAGTTCTTC.

V is TRBV7-2 and J is TRBJ2-7; no firm D call. The germline V gene encodes CDR1 SGHTA and CDR2 FQGNSA. The ends were cut back, 2 bases at V and 7 bases at J, with 12 bases in the middle. The CDR3 is 13 amino acids. CDR3 sequence (DNA): TGTGCCAGCAGCTTAATCAGAGCCGTAGAGCAGTACTTC. This gives the protein CASSLIRAVEQYF.

This clonotype was recorded at least ten times. This chain joins TRBV20-1 and TRBJ2-7, with a weak D call TRBD2 (7 bases). The CDR3 is made up of 13 amino acids. Germline assignment: CDR1 DFQATT and CDR2 SNEGSKA (reference sequence). Trimming shortened V by 5 bases and J by 3 bases, and 14 bases separated the two germline ends. DNA for the CDR3: TGCAGTGCTCCCGAGGGGGGGCTCTACGAGCAGTACTTC. Translation gives CSAPEGGLYEQYF.

The chain recombines TRBV7-9 with TRBJ2-5; D is undetermined. The CDR3 runs 10 residues. Germline lookup yields CDR1 SEHNR and CDR2 FQNEAQ (reference sequence). With 4 bases removed from V and 13 bases from J, the gap between germline ends came to 10 bases. CDR3 amino acids: CASSYNPGYF. As DNA, the CDR3 is TGTGCCAGCAGCTACAACCCCGGGTACTTC.

The V and J genes are TRBV20-1 and TRBJ1-6; D gene uncertain. Trimming left V 7 bases short and J 5 bases short, with 15 bases between. Germline CDR1 reads DFQATT; CDR2 reads SNEGSKA (reference sequence). The CDR3 is 14 amino acids. CDR3 region: CSVTRVANNSPLHF. CDR3 nucleotide sequence: TGCAGTGTGACAAGGGTGGCGAATAATTCACCCCTCCACTTT.

This clonotype was seen more than once but under ten times. The CDR3 region is CASSARDIQETQYF. Here the CDR3 DNA reads TGTGCCAGCAGCGCTCGGGACATCCAAGAGACCCAGTACTTC. The J gene is TRBJ2-5, the V gene TRBV7-8, with a weak D call TRBD1 (6 bases). The V end was cut by 5 bases, the J end by 1 base, with 11 bases between. This CDR3 has 14 residues. Germline assignment: CDR1 SGHVS and CDR2 FQNEAQ.

This clonotype was recorded many times. The CDR3 protein is CASSTSTYEQYF. The DNA for the CDR3 is TGTGCCAGCAGCACCTCCACGTACGAGCAGTACTTC. The V and J genes are TRBV28 and TRBJ2-7; D unclear. CDR3 length equals 12 residues. Germline CDR1 reads MDHEN; CDR2 reads SYDVKM. V was pared by 6 bases and J by 4 bases, with 10 bases between.

This clonotype was counted at least ten times. The rearrangement links TRBV6-2 or TRBV6-3 to TRBJ2-2; the match to TRBD2 covers 14 bases. The CDR3 runs to 18 residues. The V gene end was trimmed by 7 bases and the J gene end by 1 base; junction bases not matched to a gene: 8. Germline V gene sequence: CDR1 MNHEY, CDR2 SVGEGT. The CDR3 DNA reads TGTGCCAGCACTAGCCCAGGACTAGCGGGAGGGAACACCGGGGAGCTGTTTTTT. Amino acids: CASTSPGLAGGNTGELFF.